This T cell receptor (beta chain) was observed in a study of regulatory T cells. Points from the study as a whole: Regulatory T cells showed the strongest V-J pair restriction and V/J gene skewing among patient repertoires.

The primer mix had 52 TRBV and 13 TRBJ primers. Using immunoSEQ multiplex PCR, the repertoire was profiled, and TCRdb retains in-frame clones only, with some absent. The repertoire holds roughly 15,000 clones, around 90% seen once, with around 30% in the top ten. This clone was picked up a small number of times. What it recognizes is unknown. All CD3G-deficient patients showed autoimmunity, more severe in two. The germline V and J ends were trimmed by 4 bases and 6 bases, with 11 bases remaining between them. CDR1 is SGHRS, CDR2 YFSETQ, per germline. This CDR3 comprises 13 residues. Sequenced sample: CD8+ T cells sorted from blood. The receptor was derived from a person under 35 with CD3G deficiency. The rearrangement joins TRBV5-1 to TRBJ2-1; the D is unclear. This CDR3 reads CASSGDGSNEQFF. CDR3 DNA sequence: TGCGCCAGCAGCGGTGACGGGTCCAATGAGCAGTTCTTC.